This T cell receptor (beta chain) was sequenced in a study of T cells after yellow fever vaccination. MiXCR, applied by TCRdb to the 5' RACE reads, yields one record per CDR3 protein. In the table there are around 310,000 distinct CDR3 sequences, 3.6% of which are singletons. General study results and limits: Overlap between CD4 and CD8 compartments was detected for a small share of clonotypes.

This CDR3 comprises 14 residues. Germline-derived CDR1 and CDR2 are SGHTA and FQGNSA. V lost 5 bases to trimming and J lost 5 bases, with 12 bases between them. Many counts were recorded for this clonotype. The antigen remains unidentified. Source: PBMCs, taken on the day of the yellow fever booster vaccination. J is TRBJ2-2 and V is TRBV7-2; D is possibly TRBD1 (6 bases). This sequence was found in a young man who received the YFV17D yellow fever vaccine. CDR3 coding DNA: TGTGCCAGCAGCCAGTACAGGGTTACCGGGGAGCTGTTTTTT. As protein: CASSQYRVTGELFF.